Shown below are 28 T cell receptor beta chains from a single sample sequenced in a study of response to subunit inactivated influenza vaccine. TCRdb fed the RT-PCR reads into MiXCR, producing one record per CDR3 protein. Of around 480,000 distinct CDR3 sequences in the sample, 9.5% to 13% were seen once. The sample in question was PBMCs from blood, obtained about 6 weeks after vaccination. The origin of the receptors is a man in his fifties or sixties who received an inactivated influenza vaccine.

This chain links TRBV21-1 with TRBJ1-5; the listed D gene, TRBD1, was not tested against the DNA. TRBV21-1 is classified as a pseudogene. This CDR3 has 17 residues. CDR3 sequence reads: CASSRCRTGLSNQPQHF. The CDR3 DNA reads TGTGCCAGCAGCAGATGTCGGACAGGGCTTAGCAATCAGCCCCAGCATTTT.

The CDR3 protein is CASRWTGGPDTQYF. The CDR3 DNA reads as TGTGCCAGCAGATGGACAGGGGGCCCAGATACGCAGTATTTT. V is TRBV25-1 and J is TRBJ2-3; 11 bases are a match to TRBD1. This CDR3 has 14 amino acids. Germline loops: CDR1 MGHDK, CDR2 SYGVNS. The junction had 3 bases not matched to a gene; V was cut back by 6 bases and J by 4 bases.

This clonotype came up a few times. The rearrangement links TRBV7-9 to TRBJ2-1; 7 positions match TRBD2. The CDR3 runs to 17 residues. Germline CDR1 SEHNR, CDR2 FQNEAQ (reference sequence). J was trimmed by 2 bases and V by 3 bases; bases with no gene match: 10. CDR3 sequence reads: CASSFQSGIIPYNEQFF. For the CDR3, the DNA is TGTGCCAGCAGCTTCCAAAGCGGGATAATACCCTACAATGAGCAGTTCTTC.

The CDR3 nucleotides are TGCAGTGCTAGGGACTTTCTCCGGGGATACTACAATGAGCAGTTCTTC. Translation: CSARDFLRGYYNEQFF. V usage is TRBV20-1 and J usage is TRBJ2-1; a weak D match, TRBD2 (5 bases). Germline loops: CDR1 DFQATT, CDR2 SNEGSKA (reference sequence). V lost 3 bases and J lost 3, with 18 bases in between. This CDR3 is 16 amino acids long.

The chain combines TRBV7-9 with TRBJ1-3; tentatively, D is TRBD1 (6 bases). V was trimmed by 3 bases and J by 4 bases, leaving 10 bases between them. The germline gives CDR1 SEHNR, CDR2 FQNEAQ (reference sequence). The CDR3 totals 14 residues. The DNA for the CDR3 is TGTGCCAGCAGCTTTACAGGGTTCGGAAACACCATATATTTT. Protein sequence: CASSFTGFGNTIYF.

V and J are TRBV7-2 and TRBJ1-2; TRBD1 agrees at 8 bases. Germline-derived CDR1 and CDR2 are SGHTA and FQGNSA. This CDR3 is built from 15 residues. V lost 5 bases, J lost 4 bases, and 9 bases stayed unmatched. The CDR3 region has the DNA TGTGCCAGCAGCCGGTCGACAGGGGTGGGCTATGGCTACACCTTC. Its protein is CASSRSTGVGYGYTF.

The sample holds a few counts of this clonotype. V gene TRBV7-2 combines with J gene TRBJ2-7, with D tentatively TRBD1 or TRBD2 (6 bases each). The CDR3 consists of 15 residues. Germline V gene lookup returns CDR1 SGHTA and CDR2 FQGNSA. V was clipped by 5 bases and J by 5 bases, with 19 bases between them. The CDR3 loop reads CASSPTDRRVDEQYF. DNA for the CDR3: TGTGCCAGCAGCCCAACCGACAGGAGGGTGGACGAGCAGTACTTC. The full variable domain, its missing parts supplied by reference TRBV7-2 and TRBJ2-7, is GAGVSQSPSNKVTEKGKDVELRCDPISGHTALYWYRQSLGQGLEFLIYFQGNSAPDKSGLPSDRFSAERTGGSVSTLTIQRTQQEDSAVYLCASSPTDRRVDEQYFGPGTRLTVT.

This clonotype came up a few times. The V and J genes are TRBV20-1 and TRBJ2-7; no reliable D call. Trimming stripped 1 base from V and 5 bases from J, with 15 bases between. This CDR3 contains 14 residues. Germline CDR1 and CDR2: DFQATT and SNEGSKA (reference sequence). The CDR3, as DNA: TGCAGTGCTAGAGTCAGTCTTACTATCGACGAGCAGTACTTC. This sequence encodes CSARVSLTIDEQYF.

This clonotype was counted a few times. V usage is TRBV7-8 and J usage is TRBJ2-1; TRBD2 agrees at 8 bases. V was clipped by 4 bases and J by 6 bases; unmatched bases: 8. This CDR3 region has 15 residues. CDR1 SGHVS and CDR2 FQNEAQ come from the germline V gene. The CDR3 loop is CASSSQTSEGNEQFF. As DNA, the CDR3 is TGTGCCAGCAGCTCCCAGACTAGCGAGGGCAATGAGCAGTTCTTC.

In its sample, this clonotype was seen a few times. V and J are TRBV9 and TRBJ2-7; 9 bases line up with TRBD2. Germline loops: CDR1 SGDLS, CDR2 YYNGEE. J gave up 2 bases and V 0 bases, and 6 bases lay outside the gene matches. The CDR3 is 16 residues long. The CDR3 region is CASSVDVSGSTYEQYF. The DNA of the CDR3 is TGTGCCAGCAGCGTAGATGTTAGCGGGAGCACCTACGAGCAGTACTTC.

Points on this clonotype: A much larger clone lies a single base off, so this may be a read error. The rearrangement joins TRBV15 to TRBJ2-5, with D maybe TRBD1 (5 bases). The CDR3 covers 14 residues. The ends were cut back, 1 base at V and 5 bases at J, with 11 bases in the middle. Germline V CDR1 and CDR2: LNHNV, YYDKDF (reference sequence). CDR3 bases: TGTGCCACCAGCAGAGCTCCCGGACACGAGACCCAGTACTTC. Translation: CATSRAPGHETQYF.

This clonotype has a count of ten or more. The CDR3 reads CSVEDGLAGRPQYF. CDR3 nucleotides: TGCAGCGTTGAGGACGGACTAGCGGGAAGGCCCCAGTACTTC. This rearrangement joins TRBV29-1 to TRBJ2-5, with TRBD2 matching 12 bases. The germline V gene encodes CDR1 SQVTM and CDR2 ANQGSEA. V gave up 3 bases and J gave up 9 bases; unmatched junction bases: 8. CDR3 length equals 14 residues.

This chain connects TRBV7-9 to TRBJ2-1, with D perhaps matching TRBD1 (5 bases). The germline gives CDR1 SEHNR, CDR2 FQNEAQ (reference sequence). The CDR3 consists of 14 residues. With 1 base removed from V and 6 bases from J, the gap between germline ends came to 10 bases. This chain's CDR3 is CASSLGQPSNEQFF. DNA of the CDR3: TGTGCCAGCAGCTTAGGACAGCCTTCCAATGAGCAGTTCTTC.

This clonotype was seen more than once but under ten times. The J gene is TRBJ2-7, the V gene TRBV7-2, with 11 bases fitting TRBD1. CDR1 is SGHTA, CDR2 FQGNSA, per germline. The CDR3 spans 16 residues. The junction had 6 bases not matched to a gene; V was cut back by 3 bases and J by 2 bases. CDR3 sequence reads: CASSFRDRGSTYEQYF. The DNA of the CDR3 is TGTGCCAGCAGCTTTCGGGACAGGGGGTCAACCTACGAGCAGTACTTC.

CDR3 coding DNA: TGTGCCTACCAGGGGACAGGGATCAATGAGCAGTTCTTC. It encodes CAYQGTGINEQFF. The chain uses TRBV10-3 and TRBJ2-1; 9 positions match TRBD1. Per germline, CDR1 ENHRY and CDR2 SYGVKD. Losses at the gene ends were 11 bases for V and 6 bases for J; bases not matched to a gene: 8. The CDR3 has 13 amino acids.

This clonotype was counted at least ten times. The CDR3 bases are TGCAGTGCGGGAGGCCAGCGGGGGGTTTACGAGCAGTACTTC. This codes for CSAGGQRGVYEQYF. The rearrangement joins TRBV20-1 to TRBJ2-7; 9 positions match TRBD2. The CDR3 loop spans 14 amino acids. Germline assignment: CDR1 DFQATT and CDR2 SNEGSKA (reference sequence). V was clipped by 6 bases and J by 4 bases; unmatched bases: 10.

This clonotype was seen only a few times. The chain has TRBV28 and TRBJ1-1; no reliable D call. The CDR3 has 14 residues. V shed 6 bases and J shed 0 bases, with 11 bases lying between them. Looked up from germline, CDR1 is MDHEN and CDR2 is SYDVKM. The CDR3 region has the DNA TGTGCCAGCAGAATACTACACATGAACACTGAAGCTTTCTTT. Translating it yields CASRILHMNTEAFF.

The CDR3 DNA reads TGTGCCTGGAGTGTAGGAGACAGTCGCAATCAGCCCCAGCATTTT. Its protein product is CAWSVGDSRNQPQHF. The chain is built from TRBV30 and TRBJ1-5; D perhaps matches TRBD1 (5 bases). The germline V gene encodes CDR1 GTSNPN and CDR2 SVGIG (reference sequence). This CDR3 contains 15 residues. V gave up 0 bases and J gave up 2 bases, with 11 bases separating them.

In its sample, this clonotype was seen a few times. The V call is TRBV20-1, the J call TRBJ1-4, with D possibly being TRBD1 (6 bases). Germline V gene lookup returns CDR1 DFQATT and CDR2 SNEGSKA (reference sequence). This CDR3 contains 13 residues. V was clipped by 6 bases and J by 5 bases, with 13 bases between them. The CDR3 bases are TGCAGTGCCTCGGGGGCGTCCAATGAAAAACTGTTTTTT. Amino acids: CSASGASNEKLFF.

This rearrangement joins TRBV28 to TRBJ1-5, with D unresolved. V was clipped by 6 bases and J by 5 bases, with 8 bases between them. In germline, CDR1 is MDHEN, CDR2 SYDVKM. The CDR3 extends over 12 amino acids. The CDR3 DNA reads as TGTGCCAGCAGCCAAACTGATCAGCCCCAGCATTTT. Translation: CASSQTDQPQHF.

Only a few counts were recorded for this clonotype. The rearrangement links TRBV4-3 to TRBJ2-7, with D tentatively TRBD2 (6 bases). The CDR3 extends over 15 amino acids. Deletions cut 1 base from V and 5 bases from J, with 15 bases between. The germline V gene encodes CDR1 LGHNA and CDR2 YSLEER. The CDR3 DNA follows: TGCGCCAGCAGCCAAGTTTACCCTAGCGACCACGAGCAGTACTTC. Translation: CASSQVYPSDHEQYF.

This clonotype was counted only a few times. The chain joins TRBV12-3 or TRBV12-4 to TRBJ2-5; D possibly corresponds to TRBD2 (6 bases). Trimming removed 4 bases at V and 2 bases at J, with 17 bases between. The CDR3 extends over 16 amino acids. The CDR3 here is CASSSGRRRDQETQYF. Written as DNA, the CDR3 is TGTGCCAGCAGTTCCGGCAGGAGGAGGGATCAAGAGACCCAGTACTTC.

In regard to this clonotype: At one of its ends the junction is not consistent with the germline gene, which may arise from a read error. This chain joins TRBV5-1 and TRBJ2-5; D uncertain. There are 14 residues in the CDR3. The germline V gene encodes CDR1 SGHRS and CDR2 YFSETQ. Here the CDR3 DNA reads TGCGCCAGCAGCTTGGCCGGCAACCAAGAGACCAAGTACTTC. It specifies CASSLAGNQETKYF.

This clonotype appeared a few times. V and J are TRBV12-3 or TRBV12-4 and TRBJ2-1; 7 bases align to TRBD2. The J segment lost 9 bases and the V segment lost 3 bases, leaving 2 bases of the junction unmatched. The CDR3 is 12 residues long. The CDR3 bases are TGTGCCAGCAGTTTTGGGGGGGTTGAGCAGTTCTTC. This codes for CASSFGGVEQFF.

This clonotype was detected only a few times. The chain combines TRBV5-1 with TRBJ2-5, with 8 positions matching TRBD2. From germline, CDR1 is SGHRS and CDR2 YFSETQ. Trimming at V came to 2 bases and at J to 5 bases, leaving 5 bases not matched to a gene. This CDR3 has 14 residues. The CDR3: CASSLRTSYETQYF. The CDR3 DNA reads TGCGCCAGCAGCTTAAGGACTAGCTACGAGACCCAGTACTTC. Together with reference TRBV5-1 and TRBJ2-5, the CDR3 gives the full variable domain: KAGVTQTPRYLIKTRGQQVTLSCSPISGHRSVSWYQQTPGQGLQFLFEYFSETQRNKGNFPGRFSGRQFSNSRSEMNVSTLELGDSALYLCASSLRTSYETQYFGPGTRLLVL.

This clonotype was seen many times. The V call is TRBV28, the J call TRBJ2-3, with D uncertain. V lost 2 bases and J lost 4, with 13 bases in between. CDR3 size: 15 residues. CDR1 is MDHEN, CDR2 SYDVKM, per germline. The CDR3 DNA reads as TGTGCCAGCAGTTTACTGCCAGGATATCCAGATACGCAGTATTTT. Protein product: CASSLLPGYPDTQYF.

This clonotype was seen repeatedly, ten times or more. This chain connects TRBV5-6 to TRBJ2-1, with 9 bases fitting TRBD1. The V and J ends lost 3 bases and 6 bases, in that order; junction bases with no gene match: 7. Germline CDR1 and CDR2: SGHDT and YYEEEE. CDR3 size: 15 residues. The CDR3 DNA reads TGTGCCAGCAGCTCCTACGGACAGGGGTTCAATGAGCAGTTCTTC. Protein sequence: CASSSYGQGFNEQFF.

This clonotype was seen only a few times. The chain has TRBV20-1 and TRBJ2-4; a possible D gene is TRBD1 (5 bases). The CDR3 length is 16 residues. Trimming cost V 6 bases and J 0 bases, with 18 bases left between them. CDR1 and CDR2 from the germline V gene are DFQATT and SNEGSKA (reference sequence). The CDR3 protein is CSAPPGQGIAKNIQYF. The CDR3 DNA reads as TGCAGTGCCCCCCCCGGCCAGGGAATAGCCAAAAACATTCAGTACTTC.